The T cell receptor (beta chain) under discussion was sequenced for a study of blood T cell repertoires in COVID-19. Study information: There were acute and convalescent COVID-19 samples, and they came from the United States, Italy and Spain. PBMCs, B-cell-depleted T cells, or T cells were the source of the cDNA or gDNA that made up the material.

Per the authors' pipeline: Scientists estimated how many nucleated cells there were by amplifying reference gene primers. Libraries were prepared by immunoSEQ multiplex PCR; TCRdb keeps only in-frame clonotypes and omits some of them. V and J calls and clone size are given by that table; D and trimming were obtained from the DNA. The data hold approximately 190,000 clones, with nearly 90% observed a single time. Trimming took 4 bases from V and 5 from J; bases not matched to a gene: 8. Germline CDR1 reads SGHRS; CDR2 reads YFSETQ. CDR3 length: 15 amino acids. Sequences were obtained from peripheral blood. The clonotype originates from a woman aged 40 to 50 who had recovered from COVID-19. This sequence joins TRBV5-1 and TRBJ2-2; 7 bases are shared with TRBD2. Here the CDR3 reads CASSVAKGGTGELFF. The CDR3 DNA reads as TGCGCCAGCAGCGTCGCCAAGGGAGGGACCGGGGAGCTGTTTTTT.